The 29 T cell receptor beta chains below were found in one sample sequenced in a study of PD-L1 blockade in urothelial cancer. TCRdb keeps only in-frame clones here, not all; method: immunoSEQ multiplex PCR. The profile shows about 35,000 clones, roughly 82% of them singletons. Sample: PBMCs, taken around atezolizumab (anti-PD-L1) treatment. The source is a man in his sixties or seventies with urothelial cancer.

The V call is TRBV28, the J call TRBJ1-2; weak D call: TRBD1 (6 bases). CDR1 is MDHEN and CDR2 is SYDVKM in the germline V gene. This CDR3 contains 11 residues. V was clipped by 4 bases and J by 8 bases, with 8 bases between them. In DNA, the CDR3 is TGTGCCAGCAGTTGGGGGCGCGGCTACACCTTC. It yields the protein CASSWGRGYTF.

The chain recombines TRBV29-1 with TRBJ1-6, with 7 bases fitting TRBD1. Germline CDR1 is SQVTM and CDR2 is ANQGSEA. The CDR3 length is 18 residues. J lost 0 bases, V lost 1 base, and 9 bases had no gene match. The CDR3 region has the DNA TGCAGCGTTGAAGTTCTACAGGGGAGAGGCTCCTATAATTCACCCCTCCACTTT. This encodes CSVEVLQGRGSYNSPLHF.

CDR3 DNA sequence: TGTGCCAGCAGAGACCGACAGGGGAACACTGAAGCTTTCTTT. Protein product: CASRDRQGNTEAFF. The rearrangement joins TRBV11-1 to TRBJ1-1; 7 nucleotides agree with TRBD1. The CDR3 totals 14 residues. The J segment lost 1 base and the V segment lost 6 bases, leaving 5 bases of the junction unmatched. Looked up from germline, CDR1 is SGHAT and CDR2 is FQDESV (reference sequence). The whole variable domain, remainder taken from reference TRBV11-1 and TRBJ1-1, is EAEVAQSPRYKITEKSQAVAFWCDPISGHATLYWYRQILGQGPELLVQFQDESVVDDSQLPKDRFSAERLKGVDSTLKIQPAELGDSAMYLCASRDRQGNTEAFFGQGTRLTVV.

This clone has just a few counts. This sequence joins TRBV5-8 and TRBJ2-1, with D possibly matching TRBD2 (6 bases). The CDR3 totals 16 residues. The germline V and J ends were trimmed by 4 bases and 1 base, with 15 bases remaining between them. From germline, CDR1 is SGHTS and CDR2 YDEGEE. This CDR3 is CASSPRRSGSYNEQFF. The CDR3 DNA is TGTGCCAGCAGCCCCCGACGTAGCGGATCCTACAATGAGCAGTTCTTC.

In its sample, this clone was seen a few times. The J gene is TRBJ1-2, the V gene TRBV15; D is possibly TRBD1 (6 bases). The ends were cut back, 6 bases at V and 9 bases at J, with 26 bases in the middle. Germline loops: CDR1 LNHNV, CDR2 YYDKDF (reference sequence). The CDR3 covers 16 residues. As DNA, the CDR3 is TGTGCCACCAGTTTCTACCACGGAGTCAGGGGCGCCCGCTACACCTTC. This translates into CATSFYHGVRGARYTF.

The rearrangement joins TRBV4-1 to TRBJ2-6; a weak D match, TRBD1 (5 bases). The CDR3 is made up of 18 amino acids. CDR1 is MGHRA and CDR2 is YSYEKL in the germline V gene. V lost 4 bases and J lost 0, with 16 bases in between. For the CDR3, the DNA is TGCGCCAGCAGCCCCCGGACAAGGACAAACTCTGGGGCCAACGTCCTGACTTTC. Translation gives CASSPRTRTNSGANVLTF.

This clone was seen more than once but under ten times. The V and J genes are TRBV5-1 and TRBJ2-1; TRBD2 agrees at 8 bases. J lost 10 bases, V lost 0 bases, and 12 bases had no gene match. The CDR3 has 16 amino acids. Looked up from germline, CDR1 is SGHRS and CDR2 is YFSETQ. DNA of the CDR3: TGCGCCAGCAGCTTGGCCACACCGGGACTAGTGAGAGAGCAGTTCTTC. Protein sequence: CASSLATPGLVREQFF.

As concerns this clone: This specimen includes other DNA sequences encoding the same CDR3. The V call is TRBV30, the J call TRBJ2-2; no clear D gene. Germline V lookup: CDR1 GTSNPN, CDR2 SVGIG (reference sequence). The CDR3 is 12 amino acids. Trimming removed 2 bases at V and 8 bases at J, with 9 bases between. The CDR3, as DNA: TGTGCCTGGAGTCCCAACTTAGGGGAGCTGTTTTTT. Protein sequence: CAWSPNLGELFF. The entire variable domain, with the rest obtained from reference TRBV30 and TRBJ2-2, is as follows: SQTIHQWPATLVQPVGSPLSLECTVEGTSNPNLYWYRQAAGRGLQLLFYSVGIGQISSEVPQNLSASRPQDRQFILSSKKLLLSDSGFYLCAWSPNLGELFFGEGSRLTVL.

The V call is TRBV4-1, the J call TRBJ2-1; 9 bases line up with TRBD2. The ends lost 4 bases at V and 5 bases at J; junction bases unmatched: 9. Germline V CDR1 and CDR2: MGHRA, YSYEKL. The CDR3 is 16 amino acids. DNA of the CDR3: TGCGCCAGCAGCCCCGCGGGGGGGGGCGGCCACAATGAGCAGTTCTTC. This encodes CASSPAGGGGHNEQFF.

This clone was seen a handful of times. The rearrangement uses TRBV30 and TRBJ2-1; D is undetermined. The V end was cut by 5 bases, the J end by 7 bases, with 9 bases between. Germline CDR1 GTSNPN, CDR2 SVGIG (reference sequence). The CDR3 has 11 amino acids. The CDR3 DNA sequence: TGTGCCTGGGACTCTACTAATGAGCAGTTCTTC. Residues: CAWDSTNEQFF.

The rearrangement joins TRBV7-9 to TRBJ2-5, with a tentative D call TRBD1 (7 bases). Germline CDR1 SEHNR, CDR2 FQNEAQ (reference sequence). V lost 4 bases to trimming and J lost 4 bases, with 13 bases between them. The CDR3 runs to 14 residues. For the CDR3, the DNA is TGTGCCAGCAGCTCCAGACAGGGAGGAGAGACCCAGTACTTC. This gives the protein CASSSRQGGETQYF. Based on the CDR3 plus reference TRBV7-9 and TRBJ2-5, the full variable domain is DTGVSQNPRHKITKRGQNVTFRCDPISEHNRLYWYRQTLGQGPEFLTYFQNEAQLEKSRLLSDRFSAERPKGSFSTLEIQRTEQGDSAMYLCASSSRQGGETQYFGPGTRLLVL.

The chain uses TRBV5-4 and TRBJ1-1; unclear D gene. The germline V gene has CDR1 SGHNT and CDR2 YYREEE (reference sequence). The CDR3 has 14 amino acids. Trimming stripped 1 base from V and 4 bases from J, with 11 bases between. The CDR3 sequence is CASSLSRGSTEAFF. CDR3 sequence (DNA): TGTGCCAGCAGCTTGTCCCGGGGAAGCACTGAAGCTTTCTTT.

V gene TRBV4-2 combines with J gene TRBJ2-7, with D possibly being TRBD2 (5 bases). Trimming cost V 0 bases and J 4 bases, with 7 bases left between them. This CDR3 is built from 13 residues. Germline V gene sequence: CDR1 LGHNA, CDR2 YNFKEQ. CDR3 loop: CASSQDGGYEQYF. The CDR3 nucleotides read TGTGCCAGCAGCCAAGATGGAGGATACGAGCAGTACTTC.

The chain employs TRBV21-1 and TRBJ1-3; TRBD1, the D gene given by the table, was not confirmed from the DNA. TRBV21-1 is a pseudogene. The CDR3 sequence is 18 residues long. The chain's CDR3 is CASSKEGGQGATGNTIYF. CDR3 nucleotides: TGTGCCAGCAGCAAGGAGGGGGGTCAGGGGGCGACTGGAAACACCATATATTTT.

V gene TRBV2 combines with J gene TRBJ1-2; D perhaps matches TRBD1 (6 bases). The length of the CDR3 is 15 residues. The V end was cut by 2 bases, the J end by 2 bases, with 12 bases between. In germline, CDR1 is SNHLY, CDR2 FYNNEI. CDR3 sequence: CASSEQEQGNYGYTF. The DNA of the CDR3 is TGTGCCAGCAGTGAACAGGAGCAGGGGAACTATGGCTACACCTTC.

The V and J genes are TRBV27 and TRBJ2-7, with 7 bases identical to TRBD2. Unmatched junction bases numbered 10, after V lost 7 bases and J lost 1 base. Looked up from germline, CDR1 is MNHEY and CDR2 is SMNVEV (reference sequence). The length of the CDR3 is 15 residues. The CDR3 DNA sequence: TGTGCCAGCAACGCCGGGACTACCCAATCCTACGAGCAGTACTTC. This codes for CASNAGTTQSYEQYF.

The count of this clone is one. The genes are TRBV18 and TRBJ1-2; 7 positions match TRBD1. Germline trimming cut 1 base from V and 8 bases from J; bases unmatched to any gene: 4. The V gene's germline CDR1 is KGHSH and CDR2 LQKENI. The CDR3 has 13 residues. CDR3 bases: TGTGCCAGCTCACCACAACAGGGGAGGGGCTACACCTTC. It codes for CASSPQQGRGYTF.

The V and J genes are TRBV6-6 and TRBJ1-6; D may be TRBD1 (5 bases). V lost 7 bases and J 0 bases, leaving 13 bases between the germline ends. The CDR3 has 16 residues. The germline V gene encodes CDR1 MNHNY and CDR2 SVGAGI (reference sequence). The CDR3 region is CASTGGGSSYNSPLHF. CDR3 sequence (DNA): TGTGCCAGCACCGGCGGGGGGAGCTCCTATAATTCACCCCTCCACTTT.

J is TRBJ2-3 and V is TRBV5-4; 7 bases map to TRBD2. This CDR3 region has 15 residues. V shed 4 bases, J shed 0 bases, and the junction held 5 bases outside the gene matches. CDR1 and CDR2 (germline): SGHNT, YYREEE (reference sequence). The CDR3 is CASSASGVSTDTQYF. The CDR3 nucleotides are TGTGCCAGCAGCGCCAGCGGGGTTAGCACAGATACGCAGTATTTT.

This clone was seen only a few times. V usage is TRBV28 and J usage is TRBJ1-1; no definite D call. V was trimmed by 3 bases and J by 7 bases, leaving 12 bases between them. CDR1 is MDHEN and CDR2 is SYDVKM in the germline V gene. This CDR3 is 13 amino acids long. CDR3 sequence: CASSFSGMGEAFF. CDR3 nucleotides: TGTGCCAGCAGTTTCTCCGGGATGGGTGAAGCTTTCTTT.

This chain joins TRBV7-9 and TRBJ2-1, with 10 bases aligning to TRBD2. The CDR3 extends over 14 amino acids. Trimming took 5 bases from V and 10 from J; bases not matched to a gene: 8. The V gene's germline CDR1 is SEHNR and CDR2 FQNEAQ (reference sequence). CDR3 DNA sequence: TGTGCCAGCAGCCCTACTAGCGGGGCGCGCGAGCAGTTCTTC. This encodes CASSPTSGAREQFF.

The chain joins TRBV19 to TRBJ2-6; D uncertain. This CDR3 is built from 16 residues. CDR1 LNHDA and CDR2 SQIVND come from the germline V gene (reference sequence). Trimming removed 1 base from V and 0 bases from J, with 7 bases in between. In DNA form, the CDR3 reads TGTGCCAGTAGTATAGGGGCAGCCTCTGGGGCCAACGTCCTGACTTTC. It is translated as CASSIGAASGANVLTF.

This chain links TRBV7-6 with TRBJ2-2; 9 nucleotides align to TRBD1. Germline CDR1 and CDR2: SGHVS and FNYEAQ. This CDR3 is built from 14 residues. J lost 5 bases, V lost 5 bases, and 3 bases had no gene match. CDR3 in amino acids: CASSPGTGTGELFF. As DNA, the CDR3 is TGTGCCAGCAGCCCCGGGACAGGGACCGGGGAGCTGTTTTTT.

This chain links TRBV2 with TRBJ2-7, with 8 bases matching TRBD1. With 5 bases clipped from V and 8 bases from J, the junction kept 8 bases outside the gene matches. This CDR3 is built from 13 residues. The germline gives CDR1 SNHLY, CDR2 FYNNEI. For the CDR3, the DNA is TGTGCCAGCAGTCAGGGACAGGAATTCCAGCAGTACTTC. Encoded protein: CASSQGQEFQQYF.

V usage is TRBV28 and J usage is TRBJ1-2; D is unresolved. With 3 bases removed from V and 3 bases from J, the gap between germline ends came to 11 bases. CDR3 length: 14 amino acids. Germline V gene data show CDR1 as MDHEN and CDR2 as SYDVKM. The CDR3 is CASSFLQDYYGYTF. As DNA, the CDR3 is TGTGCCAGCAGTTTTTTGCAGGACTACTATGGCTACACCTTC.

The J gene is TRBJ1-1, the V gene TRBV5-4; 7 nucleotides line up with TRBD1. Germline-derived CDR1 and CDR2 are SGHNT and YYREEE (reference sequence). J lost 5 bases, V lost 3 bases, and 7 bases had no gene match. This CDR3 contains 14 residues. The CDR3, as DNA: TGTGCCAGCAGCTCCCAGGGGGTGAGAACTGAAGCTTTCTTT. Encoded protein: CASSSQGVRTEAFF.

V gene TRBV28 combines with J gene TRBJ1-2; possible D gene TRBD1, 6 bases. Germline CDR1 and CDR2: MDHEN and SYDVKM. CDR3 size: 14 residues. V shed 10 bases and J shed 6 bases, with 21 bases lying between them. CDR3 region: CATIIGGRANGYTF. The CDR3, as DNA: TGTGCCACTATCATCGGGGGGCGCGCTAATGGCTACACCTTC.

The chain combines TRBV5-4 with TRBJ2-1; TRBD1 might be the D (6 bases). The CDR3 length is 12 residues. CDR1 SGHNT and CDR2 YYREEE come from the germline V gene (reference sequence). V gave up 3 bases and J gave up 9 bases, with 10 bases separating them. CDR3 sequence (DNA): TGTGCCAGCAGCTCGGACAGATCTGAGCAGTTCTTC. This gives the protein CASSSDRSEQFF.

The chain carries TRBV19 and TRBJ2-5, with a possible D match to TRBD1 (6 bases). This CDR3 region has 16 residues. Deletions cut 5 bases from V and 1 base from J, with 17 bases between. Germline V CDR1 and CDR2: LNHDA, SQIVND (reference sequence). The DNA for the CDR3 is TGTGCCAGTAGTCTACGGACAGAGCCCACCCAAGAGACCCAGTACTTC. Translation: CASSLRTEPTQETQYF.